The rows below give T cell receptor beta chains drawn from one sample of a study of cytomegalovirus exposure and HLA in healthy donors. Libraries were prepared by immunoSEQ multiplex PCR; TCRdb keeps only in-frame clonotypes and omits some of them. This sample has approximately 160,000 clones, with roughly 80% found just once. Sequencing input: PBMCs. The receptors come from a man younger than 35 in good health and CMV-seropositive. The CDR3 runs from the conserved cysteine through the conserved F or W. D genes are given only for firm matches. Clone size, where shown, is once, few, many, or a class for clones that have expanded.

D gene	V gene	J gene	clone size	CDR3 DNA	CDR3 protein
.	TRBV7-6	TRBJ1-5	few	TGTGCCAGCAGCTTAGACATGTACCAGCCCCAGCATTTT	CASSLDMYQPQHF
.	TRBV30	TRBJ2-5	.	TGTGCCTGCCCTGGGGGAGGGGGGACCCAGTACTTC	CACPGGGGTQYF
.	TRBV7-9	TRBJ1-2	.	TGTGCCAGCAGCTTACAGGGGTCTAACTATGGCTACACCTTC	CASSLQGSNYGYTF
TRBD2	TRBV11-2	TRBJ2-7	.	TGTGCCAGCAGCCCACGGACTAGTGGGGGGTCCTTCTACGAGCAGTACTTC	CASSPRTSGGSFYEQYF
TRBD1	TRBV30	TRBJ1-5	few	TGTGCCTGGACAGGGGGGAGCAATCAGCCCCAGCATTTT	CAWTGGSNQPQHF
.	TRBV2	TRBJ1-2	once	TGTGCCAGCAGCCCCGACAGATCCTATGGCTACACCTTC	CASSPDRSYGYTF
TRBD1	TRBV9	TRBJ1-5	.	TGTGCCAGCAGTGCCGGGACAGATAGCAATCAGCCCCAGCATTTT	CASSAGTDSNQPQHF
TRBD1	TRBV6-5	TRBJ1-3	few	TGTGCCAGCAGCCAGGGACAGGGCTCTGGAAACACCATATATTTT	CASSQGQGSGNTIYF
.	TRBV4-1	TRBJ2-5	once	TGCGCCAGCAGCCAATCAATCGCACAGGGACAAGAGACCCAGTACTTC	CASSQSIAQGQETQYF
.	TRBV6-5	TRBJ2-7	.	TGTGCCAGCAGTACAGGGTGGAGTTCTAACGAGCAGTACTTC	CASSTGWSSNEQYF
.	TRBV6-5	TRBJ2-2	.	TGTGCCAGCAGGGGGGCGGGCACCGGGGAGCTGTTTTTT	CASRGAGTGELFF
TRBD1	TRBV6-4	TRBJ2-3	.	TGTGCCAGCAGTGGTCACGGCCCCAGGGGGCTCACAGATACGCAGTATTTT	CASSGHGPRGLTDTQYF
.	TRBV9	TRBJ1-2	.	TGTGCCAGCAGCGTAGCGGACGGAGGGTTCGATGGCTACACCTTC	CASSVADGGFDGYTF
.	TRBV11-2	TRBJ1-4	.	TGTGCCAGCAGCTTAGCGCTGGACAGCGTCGGTGAAAAACTGTTTTTT	CASSLALDSVGEKLFF
.	TRBV7-9	TRBJ1-2	.	TGTGCCAGCAGCCCCCTTGAGGCCCACTATGGCTACACCTTC	CASSPLEAHYGYTF
.	TRBV15	TRBJ2-3	.	TGTGCCACCAGCAGAGATCGGGTAGATACGCAGTATTTT	CATSRDRVDTQYF
.	TRBV2	TRBJ2-5	.	TGTGCCAGCAAGAGACTAGTGGGGGATGAAGAGACCCAGTACTTC	CASKRLVGDEETQYF
.	TRBV28	TRBJ1-2	.	TGTGCCAGCAGTACCCAGGACAGCTCCTATGGCTACACCTTC	CASSTQDSSYGYTF
TRBD2	TRBV4-3	TRBJ2-1	.	TGCGCCAGCAGCCACGACAGACTAGCGGGAGTTCGAAATGAGCAGTTCTTC	CASSHDRLAGVRNEQFF
TRBD2	TRBV14	TRBJ2-7	.	TGTGCCAGCAGCCAAGTTGCGGGAGCCTACGAGCAGTACTTC	CASSQVAGAYEQYF
.	TRBV9	TRBJ1-1	.	TGTGCCAGCAGCGCGGTGGGGCGTGGGACTGAAGCTTTCTTT	CASSAVGRGTEAFF
.	TRBV4-3	TRBJ1-3	.	TGCGCCAGCAGCCAAGACAATAATCGGGCTGGAAACACCATATATTTT	CASSQDNNRAGNTIYF
TRBD2	TRBV4-1	TRBJ2-7	.	TGCGCCAGCAGCCAAGTCTCTAGCGGGAGTAACTACGAGCAGTACTTC	CASSQVSSGSNYEQYF
TRBD1	TRBV5-3	TRBJ1-1	.	TGTGCCAGAAGCTGGGACAGGGATCACACTGAAGCTTTCTTT	CARSWDRDHTEAFF
.	TRBV28	TRBJ1-1	.	TGTGCCAGCAGTTTTGGGTCCGGGGGCACTGAAGCTTTCTTT	CASSFGSGGTEAFF
TRBD1	TRBV27	TRBJ2-1	.	TGTGCCAGCACGGGACAGGGACACAATGAGCAGTTCTTC	CASTGQGHNEQFF
.	TRBV15	TRBJ1-1	.	TGTGCCACCAGCAGAGAACGAGGGATTAACACTGAAGCTTTCTTT	CATSRERGINTEAFF
TRBD1	TRBV11-3	TRBJ2-1	.	TGTGCCAGCAGCCCAGGGGGCAGGGGGCCTGTTGAGCAGTTCTTC	CASSPGGRGPVEQFF
.	TRBV27	TRBJ2-5	.	TGTGCCAGCAGTTTAGTATTTGCGGCAGGGAGGCAAGAGACCCAGTACTTC	CASSLVFAAGRQETQYF
.	TRBV27	TRBJ1-2	.	TGTGCCAGCAGTCTCGCCAGGACTAGTTTTAACTATGGCTACACCTTC	CASSLARTSFNYGYTF
.	TRBV19	TRBJ1-5	.	TGTGCCAGTAGTCCCCGGTTAACGAGCAATCAGCCCCAGCATTTT	CASSPRLTSNQPQHF
TRBD1	TRBV30	TRBJ2-7	.	TGTGCCTGGTTGGGACAGGGCGCCTACGAGCAGTACTTC	CAWLGQGAYEQYF
.	TRBV6-1	TRBJ2-2	.	TGTGCCAGCAGAATACAGGGTCACACCGGGGAGCTGTTTTTT	CASRIQGHTGELFF
TRBD2	TRBV12-5	TRBJ2-5	.	TGTGCTAGTGGTTTGTCGGGGGGACGGGTAGAGACCCAGTACTTC	CASGLSGGRVETQYF
.	TRBV19	TRBJ1-1	.	TGTGCCAGTACTTCTCTCGGGAACACTGAAGCTTTCTTT	CASTSLGNTEAFF
TRBD2	TRBV13	TRBJ2-1	.	TGTGCCAGCAGCCCGGGACTAGCGGACTACAATGAGCAGTTCTTC	CASSPGLADYNEQFF
.	TRBV5-1	TRBJ2-7	.	TGCGCCAGCAAGGTCGACATACCGGCTCGCGAGCAGTACTTC	CASKVDIPAREQYF